These 19 T cell receptor beta chains originate from one sample sequenced in a study of blood T cell repertoires in COVID-19. Profiled with immunoSEQ multiplex PCR; TCRdb holds only in-frame clones, not every one. The sample has tens of thousands of clones, around 76% seen once; the top ten hold roughly a sixth. The sample consisted of peripheral blood. Receptors originate from a human donor in a cohort sampled during active COVID-19.

The V call is TRBV5-1, the J call TRBJ2-7; D is possibly TRBD1 (6 bases). The CDR3 runs 13 residues. V lost 3 bases and J 4 bases, leaving 11 bases between the germline ends. Germline V gives CDR1 SGHRS, CDR2 YFSETQ. The CDR3 loop reads CASSYGTQYEQYF. The CDR3 DNA reads as TGCGCCAGCAGCTACGGGACACAATACGAGCAGTACTTC. The complete variable domain, with remaining parts taken from reference TRBV5-1 and TRBJ2-7, reads KAGVTQTPRYLIKTRGQQVTLSCSPISGHRSVSWYQQTPGQGLQFLFEYFSETQRNKGNFPGRFSGRQFSNSRSEMNVSTLELGDSALYLCASSYGTQYEQYFGPGTRLTVT.

This clone was detected a few times. This chain links TRBV30 with TRBJ2-1; 10 bases fit TRBD2. Germline values: CDR1 GTSNPN, CDR2 SVGIG (reference sequence). There are 17 residues in the CDR3. The V segment lost 1 base and the J segment 2 bases; nucleotides outside the gene matches: 8. The CDR3 DNA reads TGTGCCTGGAGTGGAGGTAGCGGGGGGTTTGCCTACAATGAGCAGTTCTTC. Translated, it gives CAWSGGSGGFAYNEQFF.

CDR3 residues: CAGKAGDNTEAFF. In DNA, the CDR3 is TGTGCCGGAAAGGCGGGGGATAACACTGAAGCTTTCTTT. The rearrangement uses TRBV2 and TRBJ1-1; D may be TRBD1 (5 bases). From germline, CDR1 is SNHLY and CDR2 FYNNEI. This CDR3 contains 13 residues. V was shortened by 11 bases and J by 2 bases, with 15 bases between the two germline ends.

The V gene is TRBV5-1, the J gene TRBJ1-4, with D possibly TRBD1 on 5 matching bases. The germline CDR1 and CDR2 sequences are SGHRS and YFSETQ. The V and J ends lost 4 bases and 6 bases respectively, with 16 bases between them. This CDR3 contains 15 residues. In DNA, the CDR3 is TGCGCCAGCAGCCTAGAGCCCGGGGGAGATGAAAAACTGTTTTTT. Protein: CASSLEPGGDEKLFF.

V and J are TRBV2 and TRBJ1-4; 9 bases map to TRBD1. The CDR3 consists of 15 residues. The V gene's germline CDR1 is SNHLY and CDR2 FYNNEI. The J segment lost 5 bases and the V segment lost 6 bases, leaving 7 bases of the junction unmatched. CDR3 coding DNA: TGTGCCAGCAGGGCCGGGACAGGGCCGAATGAAAAACTGTTTTTT. It specifies CASRAGTGPNEKLFF.

A few counts support this clone. J is TRBJ2-7 and V is TRBV9; the match to TRBD2 covers 10 bases. This CDR3 has 16 amino acids. V lost 0 bases to trimming and J lost 3 bases; unmatched junction nucleotides: 6. The V gene's germline CDR1 is SGDLS and CDR2 YYNGEE. As DNA, the CDR3 is TGTGCCAGCAGCGTAGGTCCTAGCGGGGGATTCTACGAGCAGTACTTC. Translated, it gives CASSVGPSGGFYEQYF.

The rearrangement uses TRBV9 and TRBJ1-1, with D possibly being TRBD1 (6 bases). Germline loops: CDR1 SGDLS, CDR2 YYNGEE. The ends were cut back, 4 bases at V and 7 bases at J, with 17 bases in the middle. The CDR3 contains 14 residues. CDR3 sequence: CASSPNPQGDEAFF. CDR3 bases: TGTGCCAGCAGCCCAAATCCACAGGGTGATGAAGCTTTCTTT.

The chain is built from TRBV5-6 and TRBJ2-7; D remains unclear. This CDR3 has 13 residues. Trimming cost V 0 bases and J 6 bases, with 10 bases left between them. Germline CDR1 is SGHDT and CDR2 is YYEEEE. As DNA, the CDR3 is TGTGCCAGCAGCTTGGCGCGACACCCCGAGCAGTACTTC. It translates to CASSLARHPEQYF.

The chain recombines TRBV6-2 or TRBV6-3 with TRBJ2-7; D uncertain. V lost 6 bases and J lost 3, with 6 bases in between. The CDR3 runs 11 residues. Germline assignment: CDR1 MNHEY and CDR2 SVGEGT. The CDR3 region is CASSPNYEQYF. CDR3 nucleotide sequence: TGTGCCAGCAGCCCCAACTACGAGCAGTACTTC.

This clone has just a few counts. The chain couples TRBV9 to TRBJ2-7; maybe TRBD2 (5 bases). The CDR3 consists of 13 residues. CDR1 is SGDLS and CDR2 is YYNGEE in the germline V gene. The germline V and J ends were trimmed by 0 bases and 7 bases, with 11 bases remaining between them. CDR3 nucleotide sequence: TGTGCCAGCAGCGTAGTTCTCGAGGGAGAGCAGTACTTC. Encoded protein: CASSVVLEGEQYF.

The chain couples TRBV5-1 to TRBJ1-3, with 7 nucleotides matching TRBD1. In germline, CDR1 is SGHRS, CDR2 YFSETQ. This CDR3 has 14 amino acids. With V trimmed by 2 bases and J by 6 bases, 5 bases remained unmatched. The CDR3 loop is CASSFGGQQNTIYF. The CDR3 bases are TGCGCCAGCAGCTTTGGGGGACAGCAAAACACCATATATTTT. Together with reference TRBV5-1 and TRBJ1-3, the CDR3 gives the full variable domain: KAGVTQTPRYLIKTRGQQVTLSCSPISGHRSVSWYQQTPGQGLQFLFEYFSETQRNKGNFPGRFSGRQFSNSRSEMNVSTLELGDSALYLCASSFGGQQNTIYFGEGSWLTVV.

The J gene is TRBJ2-7, the V gene TRBV20-1; the D is unclear. CDR1 is DFQATT, CDR2 SNEGSKA, per germline (reference sequence). V was cut by 5 bases and J by 6 bases, with 8 bases left in between. The CDR3 consists of 10 residues. The CDR3 protein is CSAAEAEQYF. The CDR3 nucleotides are TGCAGTGCTGCCGAAGCCGAGCAGTACTTC.

This chain uses TRBV3-1 (or the pseudogene TRBV3-2) with TRBJ2-1; 11 positions match TRBD2. Germline CDR1 reads LGHDT; CDR2 reads YNNKEL (reference sequence). With V trimmed by 5 bases and J by 5 bases, 5 bases remained unmatched. The CDR3 is 15 residues long. The CDR3 DNA reads as TGTGCCAGCAGCTCCCGTAGCGGGGGGGACAATGAGCAGTTCTTC. Translating it yields CASSSRSGGDNEQFF.

This chain connects TRBV9 to TRBJ1-1; tentatively, D is TRBD1 (5 bases). The germline CDR1 and CDR2 sequences are SGDLS and YYNGEE. Trimming removed 2 bases from V and 0 bases from J, with 20 bases in between. The CDR3 sequence is 18 residues long. The DNA for the CDR3 is TGTGCCAGCAGCGTTTTGGGGCTAACTGAGGAACTGAACACTGAAGCTTTCTTT. Translated: CASSVLGLTEELNTEAFF.

The V call is TRBV10-3, the J call TRBJ2-1; 7 bases agree with TRBD2. The CDR3 has 15 amino acids. With V trimmed by 3 bases and J by 0 bases, 2 bases remained unmatched. Germline CDR1 is ENHRY and CDR2 is SYGVKD. CDR3 DNA: TGTGCCATCAGTGAAGGACTAGACTCCTACAATGAGCAGTTCTTC. Its protein is CAISEGLDSYNEQFF.

The V call is TRBV5-6, the J call TRBJ2-7, with a possible D match to TRBD1 (5 bases). With 2 bases removed from V and 2 bases from J, the gap between germline ends came to 14 bases. The CDR3 is made up of 15 amino acids. Germline V gives CDR1 SGHDT, CDR2 YYEEEE. The DNA for the CDR3 is TGTGCCAGCAGCTTACCAGGGTTTGGCGCCTACGAGCAGTACTTC. This translates into CASSLPGFGAYEQYF.

J is TRBJ1-4 and V is TRBV11-2; tentatively, D is TRBD1 (6 bases). CDR3 size: 17 residues. Germline V CDR1 and CDR2: SGHAT, FQNNGV. The ends were cut back, 5 bases at V and 2 bases at J, with 18 bases in the middle. CDR3 loop: CASSPWDIRRTNEKLFF. CDR3 in DNA: TGTGCCAGCAGCCCCTGGGACATCCGAAGGACTAATGAAAAACTGTTTTTT.

The chain recombines TRBV4-1 with TRBJ1-6, with D possibly being TRBD1 (5 bases). Trimming removed 1 base from V and 9 bases from J, with 16 bases in between. Germline assignment: CDR1 MGHRA and CDR2 YSYEKL. The CDR3 has 16 amino acids. CDR3 sequence reads: CASSQAPGSRGSPLHF. CDR3 DNA sequence: TGCGCCAGCAGCCAAGCACCAGGGTCAAGAGGTTCACCCCTCCACTTT.

The V gene is TRBV25-1, the J gene TRBJ2-7; D possibly corresponds to TRBD1 (6 bases). In germline, CDR1 is MGHDK, CDR2 SYGVNS. Between the trimmed V and J ends, which lost 8 bases and 3 bases, there was a span of 23 bases. CDR3 length equals 16 residues. CDR3 region: CASFEGAGDARYEQYF. DNA for the CDR3: TGTGCCAGCTTCGAAGGGGCAGGGGACGCCCGCTACGAGCAGTACTTC.